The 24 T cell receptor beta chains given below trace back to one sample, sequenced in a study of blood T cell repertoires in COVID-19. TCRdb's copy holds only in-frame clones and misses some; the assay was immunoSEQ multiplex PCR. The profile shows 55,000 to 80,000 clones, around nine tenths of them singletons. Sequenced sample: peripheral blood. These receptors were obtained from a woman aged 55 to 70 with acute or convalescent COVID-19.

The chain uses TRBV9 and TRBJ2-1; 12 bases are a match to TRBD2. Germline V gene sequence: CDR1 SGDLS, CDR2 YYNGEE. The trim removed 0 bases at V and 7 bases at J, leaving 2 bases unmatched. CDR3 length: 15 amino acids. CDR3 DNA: TGTGCCAGCAGCGTAGGGGGGACTAGCGGGAATGAGCAGTTCTTC. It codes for CASSVGGTSGNEQFF. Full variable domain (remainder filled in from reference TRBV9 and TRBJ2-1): DSGVTQTPKHLITATGQRVTLRCSPRSGDLSVYWYQQSLDQGLQFLIQYYNGEERAKGNILERFSAQQFPDLHSELNLSSLELGDSALYFCASSVGGTSGNEQFFGPGTRLTVL.

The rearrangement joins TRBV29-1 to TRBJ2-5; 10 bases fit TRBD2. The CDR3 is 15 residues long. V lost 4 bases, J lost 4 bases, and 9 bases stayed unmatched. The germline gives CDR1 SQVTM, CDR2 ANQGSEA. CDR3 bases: TGCAGCGTTGCGCAAGCGGGAGGGCGACGAGAGACCCAGTACTTC. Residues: CSVAQAGGRRETQYF.

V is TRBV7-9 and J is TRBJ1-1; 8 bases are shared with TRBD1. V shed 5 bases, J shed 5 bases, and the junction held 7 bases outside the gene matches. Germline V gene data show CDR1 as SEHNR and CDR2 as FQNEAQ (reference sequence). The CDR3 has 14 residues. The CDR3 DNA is TGTGCCAGCAGCGCCGGACAGGGAAGGACTGAAGCTTTCTTT. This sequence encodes CASSAGQGRTEAFF.

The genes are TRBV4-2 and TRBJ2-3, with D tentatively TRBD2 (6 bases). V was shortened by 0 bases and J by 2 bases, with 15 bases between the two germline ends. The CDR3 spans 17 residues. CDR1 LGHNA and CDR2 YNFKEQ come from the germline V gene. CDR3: CASSQESSGRFTDTQYF. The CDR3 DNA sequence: TGTGCCAGCAGCCAAGAGTCCAGCGGGCGTTTCACAGATACGCAGTATTTT.

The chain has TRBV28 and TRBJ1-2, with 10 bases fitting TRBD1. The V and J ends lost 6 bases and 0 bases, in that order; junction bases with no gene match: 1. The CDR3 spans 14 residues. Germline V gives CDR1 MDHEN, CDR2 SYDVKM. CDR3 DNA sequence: TGTGCCAGCAGAGGGACAGGGGCTAACTATGGCTACACCTTC. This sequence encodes CASRGTGANYGYTF.

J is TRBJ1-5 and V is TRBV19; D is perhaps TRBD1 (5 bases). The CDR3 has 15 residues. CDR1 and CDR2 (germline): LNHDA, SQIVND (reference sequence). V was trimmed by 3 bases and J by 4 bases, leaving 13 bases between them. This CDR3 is CASSMPAGHNQPQHF. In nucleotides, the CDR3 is TGTGCCAGTAGTATGCCGGCAGGGCATAATCAGCCCCAGCATTTT.

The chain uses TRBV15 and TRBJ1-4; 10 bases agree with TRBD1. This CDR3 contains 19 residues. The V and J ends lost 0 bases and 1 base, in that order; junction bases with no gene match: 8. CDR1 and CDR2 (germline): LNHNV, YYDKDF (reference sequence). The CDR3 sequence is CATSRDLAGQGRTNEKLFF. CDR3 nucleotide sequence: TGTGCCACCAGCAGAGACCTAGCGGGACAGGGGAGAACTAATGAAAAACTGTTTTTT.

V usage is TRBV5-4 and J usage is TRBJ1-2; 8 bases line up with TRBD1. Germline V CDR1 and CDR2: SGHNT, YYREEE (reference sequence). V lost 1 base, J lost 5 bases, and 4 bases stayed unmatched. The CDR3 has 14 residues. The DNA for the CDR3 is TGTGCCAGCAGCTTGTCACAGGGGGTATATGGCTACACCTTC. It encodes CASSLSQGVYGYTF.

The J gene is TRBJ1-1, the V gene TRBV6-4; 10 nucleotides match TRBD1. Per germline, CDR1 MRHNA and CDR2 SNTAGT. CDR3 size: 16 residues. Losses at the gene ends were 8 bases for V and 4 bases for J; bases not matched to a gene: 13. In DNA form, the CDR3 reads TGTGCCAGCTACGGGGGGACAGGGGCTTCGGTCACTGAAGCTTTCTTT. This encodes CASYGGTGASVTEAFF.

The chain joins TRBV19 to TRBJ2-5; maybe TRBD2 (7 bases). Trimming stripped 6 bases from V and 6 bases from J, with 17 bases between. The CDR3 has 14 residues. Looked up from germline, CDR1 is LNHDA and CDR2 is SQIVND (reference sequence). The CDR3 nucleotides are TGTGCCAGTAGCCCCGGGGGGCTAGGACAGACCCAGTACTTC. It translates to CASSPGGLGQTQYF.

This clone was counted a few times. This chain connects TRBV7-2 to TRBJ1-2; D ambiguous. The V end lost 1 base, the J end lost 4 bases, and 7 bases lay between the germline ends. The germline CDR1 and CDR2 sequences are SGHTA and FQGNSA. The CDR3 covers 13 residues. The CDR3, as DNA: TGTGCCAGCAGCTTAGTGACACTCTATGGCTACACCTTC. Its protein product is CASSLVTLYGYTF.

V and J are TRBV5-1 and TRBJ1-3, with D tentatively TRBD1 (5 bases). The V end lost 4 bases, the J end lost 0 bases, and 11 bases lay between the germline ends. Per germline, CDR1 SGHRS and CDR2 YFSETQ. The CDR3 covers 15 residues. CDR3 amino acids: CASSETVLSGNTIYF. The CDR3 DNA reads TGCGCCAGCAGCGAGACAGTCCTCTCTGGAAACACCATATATTTT.

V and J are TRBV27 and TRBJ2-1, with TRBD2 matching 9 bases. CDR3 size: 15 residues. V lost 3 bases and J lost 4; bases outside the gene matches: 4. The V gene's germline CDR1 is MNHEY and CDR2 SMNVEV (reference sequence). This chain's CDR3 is CASSFIAGVYNEQFF. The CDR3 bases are TGTGCCAGCAGTTTCATAGCGGGAGTGTACAATGAGCAGTTCTTC.

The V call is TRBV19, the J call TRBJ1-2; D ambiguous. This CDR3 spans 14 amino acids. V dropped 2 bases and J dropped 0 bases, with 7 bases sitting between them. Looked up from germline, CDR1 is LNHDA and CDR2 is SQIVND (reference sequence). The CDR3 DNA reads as TGTGCCAGTAGTATAATGGGAGCTAACTATGGCTACACCTTC. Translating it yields CASSIMGANYGYTF.

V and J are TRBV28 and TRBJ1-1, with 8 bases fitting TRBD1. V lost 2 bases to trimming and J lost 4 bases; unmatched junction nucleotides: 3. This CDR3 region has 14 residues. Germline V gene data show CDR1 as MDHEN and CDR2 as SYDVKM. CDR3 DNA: TGTGCCAGCAGTTTACAGGGGGCTGGCACTGAAGCTTTCTTT. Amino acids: CASSLQGAGTEAFF.

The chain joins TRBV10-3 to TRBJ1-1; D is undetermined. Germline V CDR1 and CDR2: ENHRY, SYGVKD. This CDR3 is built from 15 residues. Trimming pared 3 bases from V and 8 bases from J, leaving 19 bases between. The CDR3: CAISDSTTVPGEAFF. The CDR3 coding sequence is TGTGCCATCAGTGACTCTACTACCGTGCCGGGAGAAGCTTTCTTT.

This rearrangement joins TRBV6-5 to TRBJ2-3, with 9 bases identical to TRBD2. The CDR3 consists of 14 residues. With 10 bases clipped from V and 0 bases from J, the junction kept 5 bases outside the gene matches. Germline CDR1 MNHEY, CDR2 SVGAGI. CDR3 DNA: TGTGCCACCGCTAGCGGGACTAGCACAGATACGCAGTATTTT. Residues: CATASGTSTDTQYF.

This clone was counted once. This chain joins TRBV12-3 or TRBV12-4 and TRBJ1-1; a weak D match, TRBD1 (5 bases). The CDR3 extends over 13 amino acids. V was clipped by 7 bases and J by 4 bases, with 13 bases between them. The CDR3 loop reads CASTRGGTTEAFF. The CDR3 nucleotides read TGTGCCAGCACCCGAGGCGGGACCACTGAAGCTTTCTTT.

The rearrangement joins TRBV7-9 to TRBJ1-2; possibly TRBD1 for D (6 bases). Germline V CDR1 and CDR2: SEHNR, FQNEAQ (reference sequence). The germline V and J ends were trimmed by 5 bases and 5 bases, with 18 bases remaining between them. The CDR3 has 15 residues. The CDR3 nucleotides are TGTGCCAGCAGCCTCACGTCGGGGGGCTTGTATGGCTACACCTTC. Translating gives CASSLTSGGLYGYTF.

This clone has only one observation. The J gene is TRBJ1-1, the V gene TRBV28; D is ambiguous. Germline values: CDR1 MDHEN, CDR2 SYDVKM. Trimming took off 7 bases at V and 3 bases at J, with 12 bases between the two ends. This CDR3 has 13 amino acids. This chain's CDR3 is CASNRRFYTEAFF. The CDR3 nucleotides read TGTGCCAGCAATCGCAGGTTCTACACTGAAGCTTTCTTT.

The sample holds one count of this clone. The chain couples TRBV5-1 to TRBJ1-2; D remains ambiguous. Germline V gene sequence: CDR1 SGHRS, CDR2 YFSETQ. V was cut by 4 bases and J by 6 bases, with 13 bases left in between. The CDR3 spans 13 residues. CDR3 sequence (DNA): TGCGCCAGCAGCCGTGGAGGGATCAATGGCTACACCTTC. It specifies CASSRGGINGYTF.

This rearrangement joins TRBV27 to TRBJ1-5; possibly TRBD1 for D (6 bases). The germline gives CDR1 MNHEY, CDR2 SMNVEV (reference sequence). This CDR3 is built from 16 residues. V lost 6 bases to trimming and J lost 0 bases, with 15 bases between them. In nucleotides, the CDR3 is TGTGCCAGCAGGGGACATCTTGGGAATAGCAATCAGCCCCAGCATTTT. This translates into CASRGHLGNSNQPQHF.

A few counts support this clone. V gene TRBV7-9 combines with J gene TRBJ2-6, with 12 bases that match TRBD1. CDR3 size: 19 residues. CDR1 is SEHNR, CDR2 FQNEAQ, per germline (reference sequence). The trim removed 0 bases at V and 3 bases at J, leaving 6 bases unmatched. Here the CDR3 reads CASSLAVGTGGFGANVLTF. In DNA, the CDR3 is TGTGCCAGCAGCTTAGCGGTTGGGACAGGGGGCTTTGGGGCCAACGTCCTGACTTTC.

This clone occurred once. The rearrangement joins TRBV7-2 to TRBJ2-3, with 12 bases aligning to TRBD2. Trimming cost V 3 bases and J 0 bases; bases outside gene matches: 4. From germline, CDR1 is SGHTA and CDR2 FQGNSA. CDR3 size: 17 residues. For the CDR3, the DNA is TGTGCCAGCAGCTTTGGACTAGCGGGGAAAAGCACAGATACGCAGTATTTT. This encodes CASSFGLAGKSTDTQYF.